Listed below are T cell receptor beta chains from one sample, sequenced in a study of OX40 agonist ivuxolimab in advanced cancers. The repertoire was sequenced with immunoSEQ multiplex PCR; TCRdb's copy has only in-frame clones and lacks some. Of tens of thousands of clones in the sample, 86% were seen once. This material consisted of CD4+ or CD8+ T cells sorted from blood, taken in a trial of the OX40 agonist ivuxolimab. These receptors were obtained from an adult with an advanced solid tumor such as melanoma, head and neck, liver or kidney cancer. Both conserved end residues are part of each CDR3.

TRBJ2-5,TRBV18,CASSPNSPFGRGQETQYF
TRBJ1-4,TRBV19,CASSSTVFNEKLFF
TRBJ2-3,TRBV27,CASSLFDTDTQYF
TRBJ1-1,TRBV9,CASSVGEAFF
TRBJ2-7,TRBV5-6,CASSFEVSYEQYF
TRBJ2-1,TRBV2,CASSQGGPGEQFF
TRBJ2-3,TRBV7-2,CASSLGGGVTDTQYF
TRBJ1-1,TRBV27,CASSLRWTNTEAFF
TRBJ2-2,TRBV6-6,CASSYRQGNTGELFF
TRBJ1-4,TRBV4-1,CASSQRRGGTSNEKLFF
TRBJ2-5,TRBV5-6,CASSLIARGRETQYF
TRBJ1-5,TRBV9,CASSVYSNQPQHF
TRBJ1-2,TRBV27,CATLTGDGYTF
TRBJ2-2,TRBV6-5,CASSTGYTGELFF
TRBJ2-7,TRBV5-6,CASSLEVGGQSSYEQYF
TRBJ2-7,TRBV21-1,CASKGTGTLSSYEQYF
TRBJ1-1,TRBV28,CASSWGNTEAFF
TRBJ2-3,TRBV4-3,CASSLSSWTDTQYF
TRBJ1-5,TRBV9,CASSAGDINQPQHF
TRBJ2-2,TRBV6-5,CASGDRNTGELFF
TRBJ2-7,TRBV5-5,CASSTLGQGSYEQYF
TRBJ2-1,TRBV27,CASSLSAGGSYNEQFF
TRBJ2-1,TRBV13,CASSSSQGYNEQFF
TRBJ1-1,TRBV19,CASSVRNGGMNTEAFF
TRBJ1-1,TRBV7-9,CASSRGELMNTEAFF
TRBJ2-1,TRBV29-1,CSVRSGGAAEQFF
TRBJ1-1,TRBV27,CASSLSTEMNTEAFF
TRBJ1-1,TRBV21-1,CASAPPGHPNTEAFF
TRBJ2-7,TRBV5-4,CASSLGPTYEQYF
TRBJ2-7,TRBV10-3,CAISADRAYEQYF
TRBJ2-7,TRBV6-4,CASRPRGDSYEQYF
TRBJ2-7,TRBV9,CASSPTTGWEQYF
TRBJ1-1,TRBV4-1,CASSQDQGRGTEAFF
TRBJ1-1,TRBV7-9,CASSPGQGGVDTEAFF
TRBJ2-5,TRBV5-6,CASSFGDRGRETQYF
TRBJ2-7,TRBV12-2,CASRWGDRDEQYF
TRBJ1-5,TRBV27,CASSLSIGNQPQHF
TRBJ1-4,TRBV7-8,CASSFWEATNEKLFF
TRBJ2-3,TRBV4-3,CASSQEAGQGPDTQYF